A selection of T cell receptor beta chains follows, all from one sample in a study of T cells in Graves' hyperthyroidism and ophthalmopathy. In TCRdb, the multiplex PCR reads were re-called with MiXCR into one record per CDR3 protein. The repertoire holds hundreds of thousands of distinct CDR3 sequences, with 30% to 40% as singletons. Sequenced material: blood. The receptors were sampled from a middle-aged woman with Graves' hyperthyroidism. CDR3s include the opening cysteine and the closing phenylalanine or tryptophan.

v_call,j_call,cdr3_aa
TRBV7-2,TRBJ2-7,CASSLWGQASEQYF
TRBV7-2,TRBJ2-5,CASSRSVGGPQYF
TRBV6-1,TRBJ2-3,CASSHSSGPSTDTQYF
TRBV7-2,TRBJ2-3,CASNPPEDTQYF
TRBV15,TRBJ1-2,CATSSQGPEWDGYTF
TRBV15,TRBJ1-5,CATSSLGGGNQPQHF
TRBV12-5,TRBJ1-1,CASAPYRTAEAFF
TRBV5-4,TRBJ2-5,CASSSPKDSGETQYF
TRBV24-1,TRBJ2-3,CATSEHLDGVQYF
TRBV10-3,TRBJ2-5,CATERDRGSIETQYF
TRBV12-1,TRBJ2-7,CASSFAGGASYEQYF
TRBV6-5,TRBJ1-2,CASSDTGGSGYGYTF
TRBV15,TRBJ2-7,CATSRTTSGAYEQYF
TRBV19,TRBJ1-1,CASSAGGRVTEAFF
TRBV7-2,TRBJ2-7,CASSPNTGSVSEQYF
TRBV10-3,TRBJ2-3,CAIHGGQGSTDTQYF
TRBV4-3,TRBJ1-1,CASSQDRGGAEAFF
TRBV12-3/TRBV12-4,TRBJ2-6,CAKTRRPSGANVLTF
TRBV6-5,TRBJ1-2,CASSYSDRLYGYTF
TRBV10-2,TRBJ2-7,CASRARDRASYEQYF
TRBV20-1,TRBJ2-6,CSARDQGAGANVLTF
TRBV11-2,TRBJ2-5,CASSQGGGQLETQYF
TRBV7-6,TRBJ1-1,CASRIGPQNTEAFF
TRBV7-2,TRBJ1-4,CASSYRGREKLFF
TRBV20-1,TRBJ2-7,CSARRDRVMEQYF
TRBV7-2,TRBJ2-2,CASSSRFGGRGTGELFF
TRBV6-1,TRBJ2-7,CASVSRGGEQYF
TRBV7-8,TRBJ2-7,CASSLSQYREQYF
TRBV5-4,TRBJ2-2,CASRPTSTTGELFF
TRBV2,TRBJ1-2,CASWGRIYGYTF
TRBV3-1,TRBJ2-5,CASSQDLAAQETQYF
TRBV6-1,TRBJ2-7,CASSSPGGGAVYEQYF
TRBV7-9,TRBJ2-2,CASSLGSTGELFF
TRBV3-1,TRBJ1-3,CASSLLDLGNTIYF
TRBV9,TRBJ1-2,CASSSEQTGVPYGYTF
TRBV5-1,TRBJ2-7,CASSLTGQSADEQYF
TRBV6-5,TRBJ1-1,CASSYSFGRAMMNTEAFF
TRBV2,TRBJ2-7,CASSKGQVGSYEQYF